Sequencing of this T cell receptor (beta chain) was carried out in a study of memory CD4+ T cells and cytomegalovirus serostatus. At the level of the study: This sample comes from healthy Belgian adults, eight or nine CMV seropositive, approximately 22 seronegative.

Trimming removed 8 bases at V and 2 bases at J, with 10 bases between. CDR3 length: 12 amino acids. CDR1 is MDHEN, CDR2 SYDVKM, per germline. The sort gate was single viable CD3+CD4+CD8-CD45RO+ cells for memory CD4+ T cells. Serum IgG to CMV pp150, pp28, p38 and p52 defined serostatus. After thawing, CD4+ T cells were positively selected. The protocol was immunoSEQ multiplex PCR, while the TCRdb copy is restricted to in-frame clones and leaves out a portion. The sample records around 53,000 clones, under 80% being singletons. The sequencing sample was made of memory CD4+ T cells from blood. This TCR derives from an adult in good health and CMV-seronegative. This sequence joins TRBV28 and TRBJ2-7; D is uncertain. Here the CDR3 reads CASREEPYEQYF. The CDR3 DNA is TGTGCCAGCCGAGAGGAACCCTACGAGCAGTACTTC.